Below, 22 T cell receptor beta chains from the same sample are listed, as sequenced in a study of PD-1 blockade in classical Hodgkin lymphoma. TCRdb keeps only in-frame clones here, not all; method: immunoSEQ multiplex PCR. The sample includes approximately 17,000 clones, about 65% seen only once; the top ten take 7.8%. Time point given: cycle 4 day 1 (C4D1), after five to seven weeks of nivolumab. Each patient relapsed following autologous stem cell transplantation, and prior brentuximab vedotin exposure differed. The sample in question was peripheral blood mononuclear cells (PBMCs), obtained before the fourth cycle of nivolumab. These TCRs come from a human donor with classical Hodgkin lymphoma.

The J gene is TRBJ2-1, the V gene TRBV28, with 9 bases matching TRBD2. The germline CDR1 and CDR2 sequences are MDHEN and SYDVKM. The CDR3 covers 16 residues. With V trimmed by 2 bases and J by 4 bases, 6 bases remained unmatched. In DNA form, the CDR3 reads TGTGCCAGCAGTTTACTAGCGGGGCTCGGTTACAATGAGCAGTTCTTC. This translates into CASSLLAGLGYNEQFF. The full variable domain, with the rest looked up from reference TRBV28 and TRBJ2-1, is DVKVTQSSRYLVKRTGEKVFLECVQDMDHENMFWYRQDPGLGLRLIYFSYDVKMKEKGDIPEGYSVSREKKERFSLILESASTNQTSMYLCASSLLAGLGYNEQFFGPGTRLTVL.

This chain uses TRBV28 with TRBJ2-1; D gene unclear. CDR1 and CDR2 from the germline V gene are MDHEN and SYDVKM. CDR3 size: 15 residues. The germline V and J ends were trimmed by 5 bases and 1 base, with 12 bases remaining between them. The CDR3 is CASSRVAWSYNEQFF. The CDR3 bases are TGTGCCAGCAGTCGGGTTGCGTGGTCCTACAATGAGCAGTTCTTC.

The gene calls are TRBV19 and TRBJ2-7; D remains ambiguous. The germline V gene has CDR1 LNHDA and CDR2 SQIVND (reference sequence). Trimming pared 3 bases from V and 6 bases from J, leaving 9 bases between. The CDR3 totals 12 residues. CDR3: CASSMDRVEQYF. CDR3 DNA: TGTGCCAGTAGTATGGATAGGGTCGAGCAGTACTTC.

V usage is TRBV28 and J usage is TRBJ2-7; the D is unclear. The CDR3 runs to 11 residues. Trimming pared 5 bases from V and 5 bases from J, leaving 7 bases between. CDR1 is MDHEN and CDR2 is SYDVKM in the germline V gene. CDR3 sequence: CASSVTHEQYF. The CDR3, as DNA: TGTGCCAGCAGTGTTACTCACGAGCAGTACTTC.

The chain couples TRBV28 to TRBJ2-1, with 10 bases aligning to TRBD2. Germline V gene sequence: CDR1 MDHEN, CDR2 SYDVKM. CDR3 size: 16 residues. The trim removed 1 base at V and 8 bases at J, leaving 8 bases unmatched. CDR3 bases: TGTGCCAGCAGTTTATTGGTAGCGGGAGGTGGCTATGAGCAGTTCTTC. Translation: CASSLLVAGGGYEQFF.

This chain links TRBV6-5 with TRBJ2-1, with D perhaps TRBD1 (6 bases). Germline V lookup: CDR1 MNHEY, CDR2 SVGAGI. This CDR3 has 12 residues. V gave up 5 bases and J gave up 8 bases, with 10 bases separating them. As DNA, the CDR3 is TGTGCCAGCAGTCAGGGGTTCGATGAGCAGTTCTTC. Its protein product is CASSQGFDEQFF.

The chain combines TRBV25-1 with TRBJ2-1; 9 bases align to TRBD1. There are 17 residues in the CDR3. V was pared by 5 bases and J by 1 base, with 9 bases of the junction left unmatched. Germline V gene lookup returns CDR1 MGHDK and CDR2 SYGVNS. The chain's CDR3 is CASSNRDRVFSYNEQFF. The DNA for the CDR3 is TGTGCCAGCAGTAACAGGGACAGGGTGTTTTCCTACAATGAGCAGTTCTTC.

The chain links TRBV27 to TRBJ2-1; 13 nucleotides align to TRBD2. The CDR3 is made up of 15 amino acids. V dropped 5 bases and J dropped 10; count of bases not matched to a gene: 8. CDR1 and CDR2 (germline): MNHEY, SMNVEV (reference sequence). The CDR3 loop is CASSPGTSGIREQFF. CDR3 bases: TGTGCCAGCAGTCCCGGGACTAGCGGGATTAGAGAGCAGTTCTTC.

This clone was seen a few times. Sequence at one end of the junction differs from germline and may be a read error. The chain uses TRBV10-3 and TRBJ2-1, with 11 nucleotides matching TRBD2. The CDR3 runs to 16 residues. Germline-derived CDR1 and CDR2 are ENHRY and SYGVKD. The CDR3 here is CAISGRLAGTYNEQFF. For the CDR3, the DNA is TGTGCCATAAGTGGACGACTAGCGGGAACCTACAATGAGCAGTTCTTC.

This sequence joins TRBV7-9 and TRBJ2-1, with a weak D call TRBD2 (5 bases). V lost 8 bases and J 2 bases, leaving 22 bases between the germline ends. This CDR3 contains 17 residues. Germline CDR1 SEHNR, CDR2 FQNEAQ (reference sequence). In DNA form, the CDR3 reads TGTGCCAGCTCCTCTTCGACTTTTGCGGAGGCCTACAATGAGCAGTTCTTC. Translated: CASSSSTFAEAYNEQFF.

V and J are TRBV18 and TRBJ1-3, with D possibly matching TRBD1 (6 bases). With 6 bases removed from V and 0 bases from J, the gap between germline ends came to 15 bases. The CDR3 is made up of 16 amino acids. CDR1 is KGHSH and CDR2 is LQKENI in the germline V gene. The CDR3 loop reads CASSPSGGNSGNTIYF. CDR3 sequence (DNA): TGTGCCAGCTCCCCAAGTGGGGGCAACTCTGGAAACACCATATATTTT.

This clone occurred once. The chain uses TRBV5-1 and TRBJ1-6; D uncertain. Germline CDR1 reads SGHRS; CDR2 reads YFSETQ. V lost 2 bases and J lost 5, with 11 bases in between. The CDR3 length is 15 residues. The CDR3 nucleotides read TGCGCCAGCAGCTTCGGCGGTTACAATAATTCACCCCTCCACTTT. It encodes CASSFGGYNNSPLHF.

The genes are TRBV28 and TRBJ2-7, with 9 bases fitting TRBD1. CDR1 is MDHEN and CDR2 is SYDVKM in the germline V gene. Trimming removed 5 bases from V and 4 bases from J; junction bases left unmatched: 6. This CDR3 contains 14 residues. The CDR3 DNA reads as TGTGCCAGCAGTGTGGGACAGGGTCTGTACGAGCAGTACTTC. It encodes CASSVGQGLYEQYF.

This chain uses TRBV29-1 with TRBJ2-1, with D tentatively TRBD2 (5 bases). The CDR3 contains 15 residues. Germline V gene sequence: CDR1 SQVTM, CDR2 ANQGSEA. The V and J ends lost 4 bases and 3 bases respectively, with 16 bases between them. In DNA form, the CDR3 reads TGCAGCGTTGTTCCGAGGGTCACGGGCTACAATGAGCAGTTCTTC. This encodes CSVVPRVTGYNEQFF.

This chain uses TRBV6-5 with TRBJ1-1; unclear D gene. CDR3 size: 14 residues. Germline V CDR1 and CDR2: MNHEY, SVGAGI. V shed 0 bases and J shed 11 bases, with 16 bases lying between them. For the CDR3, the DNA is TGTGCCAGCAGTTACTCGAGAAGCTCGGACTGGGCTTTCTTT. Protein product: CASSYSRSSDWAFF.

The gene calls are TRBV7-6 and TRBJ1-4; 10 bases are a match to TRBD1. This CDR3 comprises 15 residues. Germline values: CDR1 SGHVS, CDR2 FNYEAQ. The V gene end was trimmed by 5 bases and the J gene end by 5 bases; junction bases not matched to a gene: 5. The CDR3 DNA sequence: TGTGCCAGCAGCCCAAGGACAGGGGGAAATGAAAAACTGTTTTTT. Translating gives CASSPRTGGNEKLFF.

The sample holds one count of this clone. V gene TRBV9 combines with J gene TRBJ1-1, with 11 bases lining up with TRBD1. The CDR3 runs to 14 residues. CDR1 and CDR2 (germline): SGDLS, YYNGEE. The junction had 6 bases not matched to a gene; V was cut back by 3 bases and J by 8 bases. Here the CDR3 reads CASSAGQGAGEAFF. The CDR3 DNA reads TGTGCCAGCAGCGCTGGACAGGGGGCCGGGGAAGCTTTCTTT.

The V call is TRBV30, the J call TRBJ2-1, with unresolved D. Germline lookup yields CDR1 GTSNPN and CDR2 SVGIG (reference sequence). Trimming took 2 bases from V and 4 from J, leaving 6 bases between them. This CDR3 has 12 amino acids. This CDR3 reads CAWSTGYNEQFF. DNA for the CDR3: TGTGCCTGGAGTACTGGGTACAATGAGCAGTTCTTC.

This clone came up a few times. The sample has other DNA sequences that encode this CDR3 too. The CDR3 nucleotides read TGCAGCGTTGCTGAGGGAACGAACACTGAAGCTTTCTTT. Residues: CSVAEGTNTEAFF. The rearrangement joins TRBV29-1 to TRBJ1-1; no clear D. This CDR3 is 13 amino acids long. Trimming shortened V by 4 bases and J by 1 base, and 10 bases separated the two germline ends. Germline values: CDR1 SQVTM, CDR2 ANQGSEA.

This clone was observed a single time. The chain uses TRBV5-1 and TRBJ2-1; 16 bases are a match to TRBD2. From germline, CDR1 is SGHRS and CDR2 YFSETQ. V lost 3 bases and J lost 8; bases outside the gene matches: 5. There are 16 residues in the CDR3. CDR3 sequence (DNA): TGCGCCAGCAGCTCGGGACTAGCGGGAGGGCGGGATGAGCAGTTCTTC. Protein: CASSSGLAGGRDEQFF.

In this sample, this clone turned up a few times. This chain uses TRBV18 with TRBJ2-5; D unclear. Germline V gene lookup returns CDR1 KGHSH and CDR2 LQKENI. V was cut by 1 base and J by 2 bases, with 5 bases left in between. The CDR3 has 13 residues. The CDR3 nucleotides read TGTGCCAGCTCACCACGGGTTCAAGAGACCCAGTACTTC. Its translation is CASSPRVQETQYF.

The rearrangement links TRBV7-8 to TRBJ2-7; 8 nucleotides align to TRBD2. V lost 0 bases to trimming and J lost 5 bases; unmatched junction nucleotides: 9. The germline gives CDR1 SGHVS, CDR2 FQNEAQ. The CDR3 runs 16 residues. Here the CDR3 DNA reads TGTGCCAGCAGCTTAGCTAGCGGGACCTCTAGACACGAGCAGTACTTC. Encoded protein: CASSLASGTSRHEQYF.